This T cell receptor beta chain was identified in a study of response to subunit inactivated influenza vaccine. TCRdb itself ran the RT-PCR reads through MiXCR, one entry per CDR3 protein. The sample yields about 570,000 distinct CDR3 sequences, about 11% seen once. The CDR3 consists of 15 residues. CDR1 and CDR2 (germline): MNHNS, SASEGT. V lost 7 bases and J lost 4, with 17 bases in between. Another study also made use of these data, one on T cells expressing NK-cell markers. That source reports: The TCR beta cDNA came from 5'RACE template switching with UMIs.

The source of this sequence is a man in his fifties who received an inactivated influenza vaccine. The sample in question was PBMCs from blood, obtained on the day of vaccination. The rearrangement uses TRBV6-1 and TRBJ1-3, with no clear D. The CDR3 spells CASNFTCGFGNTIYF. CDR3 coding DNA: TGTGCCAGCAACTTTACTTGTGGGTTCGGAAACACCATATATTTT.